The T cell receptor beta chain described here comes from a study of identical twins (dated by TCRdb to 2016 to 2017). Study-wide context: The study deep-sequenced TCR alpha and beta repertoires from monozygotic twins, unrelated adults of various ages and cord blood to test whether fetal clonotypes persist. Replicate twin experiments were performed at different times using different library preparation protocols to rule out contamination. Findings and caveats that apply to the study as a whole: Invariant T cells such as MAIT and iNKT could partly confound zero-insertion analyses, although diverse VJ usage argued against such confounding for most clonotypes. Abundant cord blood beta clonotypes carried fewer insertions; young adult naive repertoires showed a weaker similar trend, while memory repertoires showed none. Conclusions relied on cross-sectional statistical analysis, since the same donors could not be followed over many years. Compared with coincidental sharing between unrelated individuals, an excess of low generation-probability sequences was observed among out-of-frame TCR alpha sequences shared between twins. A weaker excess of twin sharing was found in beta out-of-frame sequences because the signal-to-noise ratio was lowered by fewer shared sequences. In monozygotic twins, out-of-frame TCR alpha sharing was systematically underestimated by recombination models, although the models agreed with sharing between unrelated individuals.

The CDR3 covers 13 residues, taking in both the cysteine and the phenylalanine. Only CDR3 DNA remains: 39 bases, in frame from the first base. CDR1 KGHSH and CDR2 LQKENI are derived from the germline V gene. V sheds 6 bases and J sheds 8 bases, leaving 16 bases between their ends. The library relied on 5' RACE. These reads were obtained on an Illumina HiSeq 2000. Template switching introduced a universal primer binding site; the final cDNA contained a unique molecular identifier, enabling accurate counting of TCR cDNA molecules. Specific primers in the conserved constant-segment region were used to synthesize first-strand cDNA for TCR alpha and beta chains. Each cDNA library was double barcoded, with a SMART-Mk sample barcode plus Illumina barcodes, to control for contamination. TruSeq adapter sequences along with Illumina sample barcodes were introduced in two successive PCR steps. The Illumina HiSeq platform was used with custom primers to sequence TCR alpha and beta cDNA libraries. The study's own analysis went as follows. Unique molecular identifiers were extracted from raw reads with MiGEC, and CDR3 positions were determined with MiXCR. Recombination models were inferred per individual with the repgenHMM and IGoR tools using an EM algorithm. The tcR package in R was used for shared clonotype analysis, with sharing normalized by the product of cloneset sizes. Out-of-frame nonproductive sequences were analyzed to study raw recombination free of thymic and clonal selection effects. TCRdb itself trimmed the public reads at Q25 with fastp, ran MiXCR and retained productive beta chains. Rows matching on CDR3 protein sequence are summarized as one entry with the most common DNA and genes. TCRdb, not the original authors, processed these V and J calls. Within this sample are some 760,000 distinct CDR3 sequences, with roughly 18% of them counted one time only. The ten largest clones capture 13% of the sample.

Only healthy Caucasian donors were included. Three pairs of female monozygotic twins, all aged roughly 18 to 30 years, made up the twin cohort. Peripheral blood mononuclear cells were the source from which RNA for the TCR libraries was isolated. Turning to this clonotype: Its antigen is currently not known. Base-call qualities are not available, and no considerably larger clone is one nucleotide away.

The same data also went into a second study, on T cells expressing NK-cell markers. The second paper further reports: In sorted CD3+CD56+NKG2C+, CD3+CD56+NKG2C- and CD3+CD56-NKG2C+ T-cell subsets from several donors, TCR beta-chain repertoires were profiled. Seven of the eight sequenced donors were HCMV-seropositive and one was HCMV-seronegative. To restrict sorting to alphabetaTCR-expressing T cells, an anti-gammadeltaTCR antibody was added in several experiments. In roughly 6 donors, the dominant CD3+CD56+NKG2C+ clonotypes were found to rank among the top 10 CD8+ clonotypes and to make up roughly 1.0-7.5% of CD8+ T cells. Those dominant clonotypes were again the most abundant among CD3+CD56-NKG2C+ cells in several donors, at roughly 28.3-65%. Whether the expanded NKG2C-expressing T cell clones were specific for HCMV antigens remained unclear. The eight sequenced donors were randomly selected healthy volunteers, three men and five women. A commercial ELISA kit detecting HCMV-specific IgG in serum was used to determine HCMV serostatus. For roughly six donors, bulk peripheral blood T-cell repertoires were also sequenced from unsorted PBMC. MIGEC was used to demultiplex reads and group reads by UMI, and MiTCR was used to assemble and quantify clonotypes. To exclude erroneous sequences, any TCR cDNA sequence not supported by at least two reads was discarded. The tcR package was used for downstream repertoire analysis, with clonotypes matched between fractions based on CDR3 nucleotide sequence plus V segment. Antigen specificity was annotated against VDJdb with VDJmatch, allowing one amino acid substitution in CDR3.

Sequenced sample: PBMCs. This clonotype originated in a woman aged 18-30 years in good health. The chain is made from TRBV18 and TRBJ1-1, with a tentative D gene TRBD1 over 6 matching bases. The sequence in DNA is TGTGCCAGCTCTACGGACAGCGGACAAGAAGCTTTCTTT. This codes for CASSTDSGQEAFF.